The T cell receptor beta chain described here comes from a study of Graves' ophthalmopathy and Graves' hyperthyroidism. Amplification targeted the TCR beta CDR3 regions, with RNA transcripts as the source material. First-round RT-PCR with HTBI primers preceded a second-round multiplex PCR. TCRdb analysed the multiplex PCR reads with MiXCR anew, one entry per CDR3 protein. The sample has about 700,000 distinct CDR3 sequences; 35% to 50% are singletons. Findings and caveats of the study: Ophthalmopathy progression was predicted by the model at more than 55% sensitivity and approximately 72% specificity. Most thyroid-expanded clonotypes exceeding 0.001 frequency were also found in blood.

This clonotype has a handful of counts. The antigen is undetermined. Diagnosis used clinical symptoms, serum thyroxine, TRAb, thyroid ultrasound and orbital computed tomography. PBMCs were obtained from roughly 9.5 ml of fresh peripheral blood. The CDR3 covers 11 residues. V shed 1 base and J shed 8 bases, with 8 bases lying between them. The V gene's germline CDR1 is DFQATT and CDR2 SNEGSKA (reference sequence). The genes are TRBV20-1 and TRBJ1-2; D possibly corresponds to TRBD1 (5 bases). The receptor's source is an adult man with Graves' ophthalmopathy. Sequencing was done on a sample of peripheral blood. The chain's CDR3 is CSARGGTGYTF. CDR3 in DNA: TGCAGTGCTAGAGGGGGGACCGGCTACACCTTC.